This entry lists 18 T cell receptor beta chains sequenced from one sample in a study of response to subunit inactivated influenza vaccine. TCRdb re-called the RT-PCR reads through MiXCR, storing one row per CDR3 protein. This sample yields roughly 700,000 distinct CDR3 sequences, of which more than 15% are seen a single time; under 14% belongs to the top ten. This material consisted of PBMCs from blood, taken 12 days after vaccination. The receptors come from a man aged 50-60 years who received an inactivated influenza vaccine.

This clonotype was recorded at least ten times. The rearrangement uses TRBV7-9 and TRBJ1-2; no definite D call. CDR3 length equals 14 residues. Germline-derived CDR1 and CDR2 are SEHNR and FQNEAQ (reference sequence). V lost 6 bases to trimming and J lost 7 bases, with 18 bases between them. The CDR3 loop is CASSLPSVVGGYTF. As DNA, the CDR3 is TGTGCCAGCAGTTTACCCAGCGTCGTGGGTGGCTACACCTTC.

This clonotype was picked up one time. The chain employs TRBV4-3 and TRBJ2-6; D uncertain. V lost 3 bases to trimming and J lost 0 bases, with 21 bases between them. Looked up from germline, CDR1 is LGHNA and CDR2 is YSLEER. The CDR3 length is 20 residues. CDR3 nucleotide sequence: TGCGCCAGCAGCCACACGCCCAGCAGTGTCTCGGCCTCTGGGGCCAACGTCCTGACTTTC. It encodes CASSHTPSSVSASGANVLTF.

This clonotype was counted many times. The chain joins TRBV5-1 to TRBJ1-1; 7 bases map to TRBD1. The germline V gene encodes CDR1 SGHRS and CDR2 YFSETQ. The ends lost 3 bases at V and 9 bases at J; junction bases unmatched: 17. The CDR3 totals 16 residues. Here the CDR3 reads CASSSPDTRGKAQAFF. The CDR3 DNA follows: TGCGCCAGCAGCTCCCCTGATACCAGGGGGAAGGCACAAGCTTTCTTT.

V usage is TRBV20-1 and J usage is TRBJ2-1, with TRBD2 matching 7 bases. The CDR3 is 15 residues long. Germline CDR1 and CDR2: DFQATT and SNEGSKA (reference sequence). The V and J ends lost 3 bases and 2 bases, in that order; junction bases with no gene match: 7. The CDR3 DNA is TGCAGTGCTAGCCGGCAGCGGGGACCCTACAATGAGCAGTTCTTC. It translates to CSASRQRGPYNEQFF.

This clonotype has more than one count but fewer than ten. The J gene is TRBJ2-1, the V gene TRBV3-1, with D possibly TRBD2 on 5 matching bases. Germline V CDR1 and CDR2: LGHDT, YNNKEL (reference sequence). The V end lost 1 base, the J end lost 7 bases, and 20 bases lay between the germline ends. The CDR3 totals 17 residues. DNA of the CDR3: TGTGCCAGCAGCCAAGTGCTACTAGGCCAAAGGAGGAATGAGCAGTTCTTC. Translating gives CASSQVLLGQRRNEQFF.

This clonotype has a count of ten or more. The rearrangement uses TRBV27 and TRBJ2-3; TRBD2 matches at 12 bases. The CDR3 is 16 amino acids. V was pared by 6 bases and J by 3 bases, with 7 bases of the junction left unmatched. From germline, CDR1 is MNHEY and CDR2 SMNVEV (reference sequence). The CDR3 spells CASRKTSGRRTDTQYF. CDR3 nucleotides: TGTGCCAGCAGGAAGACTAGCGGGAGACGTACAGATACGCAGTATTTT.

This clonotype appeared a few times. The V and J genes are TRBV20-1 and TRBJ2-3; D may be TRBD1 (5 bases). The V gene lost 3 bases and the J gene lost 4 bases, with 8 bases spanning the gap. The CDR3 sequence is 12 residues long. Germline V gives CDR1 DFQATT, CDR2 SNEGSKA (reference sequence). The CDR3 coding sequence is TGCAGTGCTAGTGTCAGGGCAGATACGCAGTATTTT. This gives the protein CSASVRADTQYF.

The chain combines TRBV7-8 with TRBJ2-7; the D is unclear. The V and J ends lost 5 bases and 3 bases respectively, with 11 bases between them. Looked up from germline, CDR1 is SGHVS and CDR2 is FQNEAQ. This CDR3 has 13 residues. For the CDR3, the DNA is TGTGCCAGCAGCCTAAGGGAAAGCTACGAGCAGTACTTC. Residues: CASSLRESYEQYF.

The table lists this clonotype with a few counts. The chain uses TRBV29-1 and TRBJ2-5; no firm D call. Trimming took 4 bases from V and 2 from J, leaving 8 bases between them. CDR1 is SQVTM and CDR2 is ANQGSEA in the germline V gene. The CDR3 totals 12 residues. CDR3 loop: CSVGLQQETQYF. DNA for the CDR3: TGCAGCGTTGGGCTACAGCAAGAGACCCAGTACTTC.

The chain combines TRBV6-1 with TRBJ2-7, with 9 bases identical to TRBD2. V was pared by 11 bases and J by 3 bases, with 8 bases of the junction left unmatched. The CDR3 spans 13 residues. Germline V gene data show CDR1 as MNHNS and CDR2 as SASEGT. The CDR3 coding sequence is TGTGCCCAGGGACTAGCCTCGATCTACGAGCAGTACTTC. Translation gives CAQGLASIYEQYF.

The chain joins TRBV24-1 to TRBJ2-6; D not certain. The V and J ends lost 1 base and 4 bases respectively, with 10 bases between them. Per germline, CDR1 KGHDR and CDR2 SFDVKD. The CDR3 totals 16 residues. CDR3 amino acids: CATSDFSRSGANVLTF. The CDR3 DNA follows: TGTGCCACCAGTGATTTTTCCAGGTCCGGGGCCAACGTCCTGACTTTC.

The chain couples TRBV28 to TRBJ2-7; a weak D match, TRBD1 (5 bases). The V and J ends lost 3 bases and 3 bases respectively, with 12 bases between them. Germline V lookup: CDR1 MDHEN, CDR2 SYDVKM. The CDR3 has 14 residues. CDR3 sequence (DNA): TGTGCCAGCAGTTTCCACAGGACACGCTACGAGCAGTACTTC. It translates to CASSFHRTRYEQYF.

This clonotype has just a few counts. The V and J genes are TRBV11-2 and TRBJ2-4; no clear D. The CDR3 loop spans 16 amino acids. The V gene's germline CDR1 is SGHAT and CDR2 FQNNGV. The V gene lost 0 bases and the J gene lost 0 bases, with 9 bases spanning the gap. This CDR3 reads CASSLDGGIAKNIQYF. CDR3 sequence (DNA): TGTGCCAGCAGCTTAGATGGCGGTATAGCCAAAAACATTCAGTACTTC.

This sequence joins TRBV5-1 and TRBJ2-2; possible D gene TRBD1, 6 bases. V shed 5 bases and J shed 0 bases, with 11 bases lying between them. Looked up from germline, CDR1 is SGHRS and CDR2 is YFSETQ. This CDR3 has 15 amino acids. The CDR3 sequence is CASRQGSPNTGELFF. The CDR3 DNA follows: TGCGCCAGCAGACAGGGTTCACCGAACACCGGGGAGCTGTTTTTT.

This clonotype was observed at least ten times. This chain uses TRBV6-5 with TRBJ1-5, with D perhaps TRBD1 (6 bases). The CDR3 loop spans 16 amino acids. The germline gives CDR1 MNHEY, CDR2 SVGAGI. Trimming took off 0 bases at V and 6 bases at J, with 15 bases between the two ends. CDR3 residues: CASSYSRGGEGQPQHF. CDR3 in DNA: TGTGCCAGCAGTTACTCGAGGGGGGGCGAGGGTCAGCCCCAGCATTTT.

V is TRBV7-2 and J is TRBJ2-7, with 9 nucleotides matching TRBD1. This CDR3 spans 16 amino acids. The junction had 5 bases not matched to a gene; V was cut back by 2 bases and J by 0 bases. The germline CDR1 and CDR2 sequences are SGHTA and FQGNSA. In DNA, the CDR3 is TGTGCCAGCAGCTTAACAGGGGGCCCGTCCTCCTACGAGCAGTACTTC. Translation: CASSLTGGPSSYEQYF. The full variable domain, in which reference TRBV7-2 and TRBJ2-7 provide the parts outside the CDR3, is GAGVSQSPSNKVTEKGKDVELRCDPISGHTALYWYRQSLGQGLEFLIYFQGNSAPDKSGLPSDRFSAERTGGSVSTLTIQRTQQEDSAVYLCASSLTGGPSSYEQYFGPGTRLTVT.

This sequence joins TRBV28 and TRBJ2-2; D tentatively reads TRBD1 or TRBD2 (5 bases each). Trimming shortened V by 7 bases and J by 6 bases, and 15 bases separated the two germline ends. This CDR3 is 14 amino acids long. The germline V gene encodes CDR1 MDHEN and CDR2 SYDVKM. The CDR3 DNA is TGTGCCAGCATTTGGGGGAAAGGTCCCGGGGAGCTGTTTTTT. Encoded protein: CASIWGKGPGELFF.

The table lists this clonotype with a few counts. This chain links TRBV27 with TRBJ2-7; 7 bases match TRBD1. The trim removed 4 bases at V and 2 bases at J, leaving 8 bases unmatched. This CDR3 is 15 amino acids long. Germline V gene data show CDR1 as MNHEY and CDR2 as SMNVEV (reference sequence). CDR3 in DNA: TGTGCCAGCAGTTCATCATGGGACAGAACCTACGAGCAGTACTTC. Translating gives CASSSSWDRTYEQYF.